This TCR beta chain was identified during a study of cytomegalovirus exposure and HLA in healthy donors. On this clone: Its target is not known.

It was the 120-subject validation cohort, separate from the 666-subject first cohort, to which the donors belonged. Produced via immunoSEQ multiplex PCR; TCRdb's table is partial and in-frame only. The sample comprises 200,000 to 250,000 clones, approximately 82% of which are singletons, and roughly 6% rests with the top ten. Whole-study findings and limits: According to the study, 150 to 200 TCR beta chains were cytomegalovirus-associated.

CDR3 length: 15 residues. Germline V gene sequence: CDR1 MNHEY, CDR2 SVGAGI. J gave up 4 bases and V 4 bases, and 5 bases lay outside the gene matches. The rearrangement links TRBV6-5 to TRBJ2-3; 10 bases are shared with TRBD2. The receptor was isolated from a woman aged 18-29 years in good health and CMV-seronegative. The sequencing sample was made of PBMCs. This CDR3 is CASSSLAGESDTQYF. CDR3 nucleotide sequence: TGTGCCAGCAGTTCCCTAGCGGGAGAGTCAGATACGCAGTATTTT.